Below are 24 T cell receptor beta chains sequenced from a single sample in a study of T cell repertoires in cytomegalovirus infection. TCRdb recomputed calls from the reads with MiXCR, one row per CDR3 protein. Of more than 400,000 distinct CDR3 sequences detected, about a quarter appear once; the ten largest clones hold 13%. Sequencing was carried out using PBMCs. All receptors come from a human donor in good health (CMV status not recorded). Some clones in this sample may be carry-over from other donors' samples.

This clonotype occurred many times. V gene TRBV7-8 combines with J gene TRBJ1-5; D gene ambiguous. The germline gives CDR1 SGHVS, CDR2 FQNEAQ. The CDR3 has 16 amino acids. Between the trimmed V and J ends, which lost 3 bases and 4 bases, there was a span of 16 bases. The CDR3 loop is CASSFAVSLGNQPQHF. CDR3 coding DNA: TGTGCCAGCAGCTTTGCCGTCTCCCTAGGTAATCAGCCCCAGCATTTT.

This clonotype was counted between two and nine times. This sequence joins TRBV20-1 and TRBJ1-1; the D is unclear. Trimming took off 0 bases at V and 1 base at J, with 6 bases between the two ends. The CDR3 length is 13 residues. From germline, CDR1 is DFQATT and CDR2 SNEGSKA (reference sequence). This CDR3 is CSARESGNTEAFF. The CDR3 DNA reads as TGCAGTGCTAGAGAATCAGGGAACACTGAAGCTTTCTTT.

This clonotype was seen more than once but under ten times. The chain uses TRBV23-1 and TRBJ2-1; D remains ambiguous. TRBV23-1 is an open reading frame whose function is uncertain. The CDR3 length is 12 residues. Trimming cost V 0 bases and J 8 bases, with 5 bases left between them. This chain's CDR3 is CASSQSTYEQFF. The CDR3 DNA reads as TGCGCCAGCAGTCAATCGACCTATGAGCAGTTCTTC.

This clonotype was detected only a few times. This chain connects TRBV28 to TRBJ2-2; D perhaps matches TRBD1 (5 bases). V lost 8 bases to trimming and J lost 5 bases, with 18 bases between them. This CDR3 region has 15 residues. Germline CDR1 reads MDHEN; CDR2 reads SYDVKM. As DNA, the CDR3 is TGTGCCAGCTACTCGGGCAGGGTTCCGACCGGGGAGCTGTTTTTT. Translated, it gives CASYSGRVPTGELFF.

The chain has TRBV24-1 and TRBJ1-5; tentative D call: TRBD1 (5 bases). Germline CDR1 KGHDR, CDR2 SFDVKD. CDR3 length equals 16 residues. V lost 4 bases to trimming and J lost 2 bases, with 14 bases between them. In DNA form, the CDR3 reads TGTGCCACCAGTGACCCTAGTTGGGGCGGCAATCAGCCCCAGCATTTT. This encodes CATSDPSWGGNQPQHF.

The chain is built from TRBV6-2 or TRBV6-3 and TRBJ2-4; 9 nucleotides match TRBD2. The CDR3 length is 20 residues. V trimming: 3 bases; J trimming: 2 bases; junction bases outside the gene matches: 17. Germline CDR1 and CDR2: MNHEY and SVGEGT. DNA for the CDR3: TGTGCCAGCAGTTATGAGACTAGCGGAAAGAAGTGGAACCCCAAAAACATTCAGTACTTC. This translates into CASSYETSGKKWNPKNIQYF.

Here the CDR3 reads CASRLLVDTIYF. DNA for the CDR3: TGTGCCAGCAGGCTCCTTGTTGACACCATATATTTT. This sequence joins TRBV7-9 and TRBJ1-3; D not certain. Germline V CDR1 and CDR2: SEHNR, FQNEAQ (reference sequence). CDR3 size: 12 residues. With 6 bases removed from V and 8 bases from J, the gap between germline ends came to 11 bases.

Details on this clonotype: Since a much larger clone is just one base distant, this may be a read error. The CDR3 does not end in the conserved phenylalanine or tryptophan, so this is likely a read error. This chain joins TRBV12-3 or TRBV12-4 and TRBJ1-3, with no clear D. The CDR3 has 12 amino acids. The V end lost 8 bases, the J end lost 1 base, and 6 bases lay between the germline ends. In DNA form, the CDR3 reads TGTGCCAGCTATTTTTCTGGAAACACCATATATCTT. It encodes CASYFSGNTIYL.

With regard to this clonotype: Germline is not matched at one junction end, which may reflect a read error. This chain joins TRBV7-2 and TRBJ2-1, with D uncertain. The CDR3 is 12 residues long. Germline V gene data show CDR1 as SGHTA and CDR2 as FQGNSA. The DNA of the CDR3 is TGTTCCAGCAGCGCGTCCTACAATGAGCAGTTCTTC. This codes for CSSSASYNEQFF.

The chain combines TRBV5-4 with TRBJ1-2; 9 bases agree with TRBD1. The V gene end was trimmed by 4 bases and the J gene end by 1 base; junction bases not matched to a gene: 8. The CDR3 loop spans 16 amino acids. Germline-derived CDR1 and CDR2 are SGHNT and YYREEE (reference sequence). In DNA, the CDR3 is TGTGCCAGCAGCCGGGACAGGGTTTTAAGTAACTATGGCTACACCTTC. It encodes CASSRDRVLSNYGYTF.

V is TRBV29-1 and J is TRBJ2-1, with TRBD2 identical over 9 bases. This CDR3 has 15 amino acids. With V trimmed by 5 bases and J by 1 base, 6 bases remained unmatched. Germline V lookup: CDR1 SQVTM, CDR2 ANQGSEA. The DNA for the CDR3 is TGCAGCGTTTTTAGCGGGAGAGGTTCCTACAATGAGCAGTTCTTC. This translates into CSVFSGRGSYNEQFF.

This chain connects TRBV19 to TRBJ2-1; D unclear. Between the trimmed V and J ends, which lost 4 bases and 0 bases, there was a span of 7 bases. CDR3 length equals 14 residues. CDR1 and CDR2 (germline): LNHDA, SQIVND (reference sequence). The DNA for the CDR3 is TGTGCCAGTAGTACAGTTAGCTCCTACAATGAGCAGTTCTTC. Protein product: CASSTVSSYNEQFF. Full variable domain (missing parts from reference TRBV19 and TRBJ2-1): DGGITQSPKYLFRKEGQNVTLSCEQNLNHDAMYWYRQDPGQGLRLIYYSQIVNDFQKGDIAEGYSVSREKKESFPLTVTSAQKNPTAFYLCASSTVSSYNEQFFGPGTRLTVL.

V is TRBV25-1 and J is TRBJ2-2; the D gene is possibly TRBD1 (5 bases). This CDR3 region has 15 residues. Germline CDR1 is MGHDK and CDR2 is SYGVNS. V lost 2 bases to trimming and J lost 0 bases, with 7 bases between them. CDR3 sequence reads: CASSETGANTGELFF. The DNA of the CDR3 is TGTGCCAGCAGTGAAACAGGAGCGAACACCGGGGAGCTGTTTTTT.

This clonotype has more than one count but fewer than ten. V and J are TRBV11-2 and TRBJ1-2; a weak D match, TRBD1 (6 bases). The V end lost 3 bases, the J end lost 4 bases, and 12 bases lay between the germline ends. This CDR3 region has 14 residues. Germline loops: CDR1 SGHAT, CDR2 FQNNGV. Here the CDR3 reads CASSLDSTSYGYTF. The DNA of the CDR3 is TGTGCCAGCAGCTTGGACAGTACATCCTATGGCTACACCTTC.

The V gene is TRBV4-2, the J gene TRBJ2-6, with D uncertain. This CDR3 has 16 amino acids. V lost 3 bases and J 2 bases, leaving 11 bases between the germline ends. Germline values: CDR1 LGHNA, CDR2 YNFKEQ. The CDR3 DNA reads TGTGCCAGCAGCCAGCTAAGGGTTACTGGGGCCAACGTCCTGACTTTC. It translates to CASSQLRVTGANVLTF.

This clonotype has more than one count but fewer than ten. V usage is TRBV7-9 and J usage is TRBJ1-1, with TRBD1 matching 7 bases. Germline lookup yields CDR1 SEHNR and CDR2 FQNEAQ (reference sequence). The CDR3 is 15 residues long. V shed 5 bases and J 1 base; nucleotides not matched to a gene: 7. The CDR3 loop reads CASSLEGTENTEAFF. CDR3 coding DNA: TGTGCCAGCAGCCTCGAGGGGACAGAGAACACTGAAGCTTTCTTT.

V usage is TRBV14 and J usage is TRBJ2-1; D possibly corresponds to TRBD2 (6 bases). In germline, CDR1 is SGHDN, CDR2 FVKESK. The CDR3 extends over 17 amino acids. V was shortened by 0 bases and J by 8 bases, with 20 bases between the two germline ends. CDR3 coding DNA: TGTGCCAGCAGCCAAGATAGGTTCGAACTAGCTCTTGATGAGCAGTTCTTC. The encoded protein is CASSQDRFELALDEQFF.

In its sample, this clonotype was seen a few times. The chain combines TRBV12-3 or TRBV12-4 with TRBJ2-7; possible D gene TRBD2, 5 bases. The CDR3 spans 14 residues. Trimming took 6 bases from V and 7 from J, leaving 19 bases between them. CDR3 loop: CASSLNSKRGEQYF. In DNA, the CDR3 is TGTGCCAGCAGCCTAAACAGTAAGCGAGGGGAGCAGTACTTC.

Only a few counts were recorded for this clonotype. The chain has TRBV7-8 and TRBJ2-2; D may match TRBD1 or TRBD2 (5 bases each). The CDR3 contains 15 residues. Trimming took off 4 bases at V and 10 bases at J, with 19 bases between the two ends. Germline V gene data show CDR1 as SGHVS and CDR2 as FQNEAQ. In DNA, the CDR3 is TGTGCCAGCAGCTCATCCGGGACCGCAATGCTGGAGCTGTTTTTT. The encoded protein is CASSSSGTAMLELFF.

V and J are TRBV7-8 and TRBJ2-1; tentative D call: TRBD2 (7 bases). V shed 5 bases and J shed 7 bases, with 18 bases lying between them. This CDR3 has 15 amino acids. Germline V gene lookup returns CDR1 SGHVS and CDR2 FQNEAQ. The CDR3 protein is CASSALEGGENEQFF. DNA of the CDR3: TGTGCCAGCAGCGCCCTTGAAGGGGGGGAGAATGAGCAGTTCTTC.

The CDR3 DNA reads as TGTGCCACCAGCAGAGGAGGGTCCAGGGGCGGTCAGCCCCAGCATTTT. It codes for CATSRGGSRGGQPQHF. The chain carries TRBV15 and TRBJ1-5; the D gene is possibly TRBD1 (6 bases). V lost 1 base to trimming and J lost 6 bases, with 16 bases between them. Per germline, CDR1 LNHNV and CDR2 YYDKDF (reference sequence). The CDR3 spans 16 residues.

This clonotype showed up just a few times. V and J are TRBV20-1 and TRBJ2-3, with D possibly called TRBD1 or TRBD2 (6 bases each). The CDR3 loop spans 15 amino acids. Germline values: CDR1 DFQATT, CDR2 SNEGSKA (reference sequence). V lost 1 base and J 2 bases, leaving 13 bases between the germline ends. CDR3 in DNA: TGCAGTGCTAGAGTAGGCGGGACAACCACAGATACGCAGTATTTT. Translation gives CSARVGGTTTDTQYF.

The chain uses TRBV25-1 and TRBJ1-2, with TRBD1 matching 9 bases. CDR3 length equals 15 residues. Germline V lookup: CDR1 MGHDK, CDR2 SYGVNS. V dropped 2 bases and J dropped 5; count of bases not matched to a gene: 6. The chain's CDR3 is CASSERTGDGYGYTF. In nucleotides, the CDR3 is TGTGCCAGCAGTGAACGGACAGGGGATGGATATGGCTACACCTTC.

This clonotype has a handful of counts. The J gene is TRBJ1-6, the V gene TRBV24-1, with 8 bases aligning to TRBD1. Germline V gene data show CDR1 as KGHDR and CDR2 as SFDVKD. The CDR3 consists of 17 residues. Trimming at V came to 4 bases and at J to 7 bases, leaving 11 bases not matched to a gene. DNA of the CDR3: TGTGCCACCAGTGAACGACAGGGGTCCGGCCGGAATTCACCCCTCCACTTT. This gives the protein CATSERQGSGRNSPLHF.